These 7 T cell receptor beta chains came from one sample sequenced in a study of immune cell composition in non-small cell lung cancer. Data came from immunoSEQ multiplex PCR; TCRdb stores just in-frame clones and leaves some out. The sample lists more than 2,500 clones, about four fifths occurring once. Another study also made use of these data, one on CD4 T cells in lung cancer.

Sequencing was done on a sample of lung tumor tissue. Receptor source: a human donor with non-small cell lung cancer.

The CDR3 sequence is CASSLTGGRTDTQYF. CDR3 sequence (DNA): TGTGCCAGCAGCCTCACGGGGGGGCGCACAGATACGCAGTATTTT. The rearrangement joins TRBV7-2 to TRBJ2-3, with 8 bases matching TRBD2. Germline V CDR1 and CDR2: SGHTA, FQGNSA. J was trimmed by 1 base and V by 5 bases; bases with no gene match: 5. There are 15 residues in the CDR3.

This clone was counted only a few times. The V gene is TRBV15, the J gene TRBJ2-1, with 7 bases fitting TRBD1. Trimming took 3 bases from V and 8 from J; bases not matched to a gene: 13. Germline V gene sequence: CDR1 LNHNV, CDR2 YYDKDF (reference sequence). The CDR3 runs to 16 residues. CDR3 sequence: CATSSRQGSVRDEQFF. The CDR3 DNA reads as TGTGCCACCAGCAGCCGACAGGGCAGTGTGCGGGATGAGCAGTTCTTC.

For this clone: Germline and junction disagree at one end, which may indicate a read error. This chain uses TRBV19 with TRBJ1-1, with D perhaps TRBD1 (5 bases). CDR3 size: 13 residues. The germline gives CDR1 LNHDA, CDR2 SQIVND (reference sequence). CDR3 sequence reads: CASTPRVNTEAFF. DNA of the CDR3: TGTGCCAGTACCCCCAGGGTGAATACTGAAGCTTTCTTT.

A few counts support this clone. The genes are TRBV10-3 and TRBJ2-7; D may be TRBD1 (6 bases). There are 13 residues in the CDR3. Between the trimmed V and J ends, which lost 4 bases and 3 bases, there was a span of 10 bases. CDR1 ENHRY and CDR2 SYGVKD come from the germline V gene. The CDR3 DNA reads TGTGCCATCAGTGCTGACAGGTACTACGAGCAGTACTTC. It yields the protein CAISADRYYEQYF.

V usage is TRBV6-6 and J usage is TRBJ1-1; D is unresolved. Germline lookup yields CDR1 MNHNY and CDR2 SVGAGI (reference sequence). The CDR3 consists of 13 residues. Trimming cost V 7 bases and J 1 base, with 10 bases left between them. The CDR3 bases are TGTGCCAGCAAAGCCCTCACGAACACTGAAGCTTTCTTT. Its protein product is CASKALTNTEAFF.

This chain joins TRBV4-3 and TRBJ1-2; 7 bases match TRBD1. The trim removed 1 base at V and 2 bases at J, leaving 7 bases unmatched. The CDR3 spans 16 residues. Looked up from germline, CDR1 is LGHNA and CDR2 is YSLEER. The CDR3 sequence: CASSQAGTDYNYGYTF. The CDR3 nucleotides are TGCGCCAGCAGCCAAGCTGGGACAGATTACAACTATGGCTACACCTTC.

This CDR3 reads CASMGQGKSSEKLFF. The CDR3, as DNA: TGTGCCAGTATGGGACAGGGGAAGTCGAGTGAAAAACTGTTTTTT. V gene TRBV2 combines with J gene TRBJ1-4; 10 nucleotides line up with TRBD1. With V trimmed by 9 bases and J by 7 bases, 11 bases remained unmatched. The CDR3 totals 15 residues. Germline values: CDR1 SNHLY, CDR2 FYNNEI. Full variable domain (missing parts from reference TRBV2 and TRBJ1-4): EPEVTQTPSHQVTQMGQEVILRCVPISNHLYFYWYRQILGQKVEFLVSFYNNEISEKSEIFDDQFSVERPDGSNFTLKIRSTKLEDSAMYFCASMGQGKSSEKLFFGSGTQLSVL.